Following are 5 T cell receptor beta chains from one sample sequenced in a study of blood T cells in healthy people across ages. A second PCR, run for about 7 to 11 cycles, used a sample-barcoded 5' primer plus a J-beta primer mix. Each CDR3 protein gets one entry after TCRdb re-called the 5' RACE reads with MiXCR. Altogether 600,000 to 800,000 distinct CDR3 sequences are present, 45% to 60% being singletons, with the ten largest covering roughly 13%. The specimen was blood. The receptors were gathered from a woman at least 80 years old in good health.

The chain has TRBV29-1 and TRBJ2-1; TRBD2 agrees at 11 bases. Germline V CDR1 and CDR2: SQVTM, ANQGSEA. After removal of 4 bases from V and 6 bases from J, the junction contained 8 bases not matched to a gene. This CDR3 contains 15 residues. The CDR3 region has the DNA TGCAGCGTTGGGAGGTTAGCGGGAGGGCGCAATGAGCAGTTCTTC. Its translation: CSVGRLAGGRNEQFF.

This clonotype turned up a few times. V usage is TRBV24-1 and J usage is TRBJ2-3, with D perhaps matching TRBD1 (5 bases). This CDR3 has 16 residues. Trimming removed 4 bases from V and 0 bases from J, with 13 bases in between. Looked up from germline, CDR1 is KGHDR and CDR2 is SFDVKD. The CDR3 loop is CATSEPDRISTDTQYF. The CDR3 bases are TGTGCCACCAGTGAGCCTGACAGAATTAGCACAGATACGCAGTATTTT.

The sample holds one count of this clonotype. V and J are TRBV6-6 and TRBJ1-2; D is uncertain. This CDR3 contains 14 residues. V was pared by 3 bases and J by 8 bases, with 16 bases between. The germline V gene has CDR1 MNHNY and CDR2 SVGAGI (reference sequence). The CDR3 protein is CASSYGESGGGYTF. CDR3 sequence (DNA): TGTGCCAGCAGTTATGGGGAATCAGGAGGAGGCTACACCTTC.

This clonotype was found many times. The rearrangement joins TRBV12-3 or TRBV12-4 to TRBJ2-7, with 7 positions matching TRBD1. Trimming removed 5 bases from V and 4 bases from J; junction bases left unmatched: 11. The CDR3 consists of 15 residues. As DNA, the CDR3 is TGTGCCAGCAGTCCACGAGGGACAGTTGGGTACGAGCAGTACTTC. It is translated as CASSPRGTVGYEQYF.

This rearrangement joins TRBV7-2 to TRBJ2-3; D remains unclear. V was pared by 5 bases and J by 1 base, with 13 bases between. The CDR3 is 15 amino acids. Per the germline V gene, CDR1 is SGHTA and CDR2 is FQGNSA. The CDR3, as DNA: TGTGCCAGCAGCACCCTTAAGGTGGGCACAGATACGCAGTATTTT. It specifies CASSTLKVGTDTQYF. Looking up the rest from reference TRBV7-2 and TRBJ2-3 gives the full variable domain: GAGVSQSPSNKVTEKGKDVELRCDPISGHTALYWYRQSLGQGLEFLIYFQGNSAPDKSGLPSDRFSAERTGGSVSTLTIQRTQQEDSAVYLCASSTLKVGTDTQYFGPGTRLTVL.